This TCR beta chain was sequenced during a study of blood T cells in healthy people across ages. Findings and caveats of the study: Diversity estimates from one million T cells were considered underestimates. Roughly linearly, TCR beta diversity per million T cells fell as age increased.

Isolating PBMCs gave at least 6 million of these cells per sample. Together with a sample-barcoded 5' primer, a J-beta primer mix was included in a second PCR lasting about 6 to 11 cycles. Each CDR3 protein gets one entry after TCRdb re-called the 5' RACE reads with MiXCR. Of roughly 1,500,000 distinct CDR3 sequences in the sample, about 32% were seen once. This CDR3 has 11 amino acids. Per the germline V gene, CDR1 is MNHEY and CDR2 is SVGAGI. Trimming cost V 8 bases and J 3 bases, with 7 bases left between them. This clonotype showed up just a few times. Its antigen remains unknown. The rearrangement joins TRBV6-5 to TRBJ2-5; D is undetermined. The sequenced sample was blood. This clonotype was obtained from a woman aged 25 to 39 in good health. CDR3 amino acids: CASGEKETQYF. CDR3 sequence (DNA): TGTGCCAGCGGAGAAAAAGAGACCCAGTACTTC.